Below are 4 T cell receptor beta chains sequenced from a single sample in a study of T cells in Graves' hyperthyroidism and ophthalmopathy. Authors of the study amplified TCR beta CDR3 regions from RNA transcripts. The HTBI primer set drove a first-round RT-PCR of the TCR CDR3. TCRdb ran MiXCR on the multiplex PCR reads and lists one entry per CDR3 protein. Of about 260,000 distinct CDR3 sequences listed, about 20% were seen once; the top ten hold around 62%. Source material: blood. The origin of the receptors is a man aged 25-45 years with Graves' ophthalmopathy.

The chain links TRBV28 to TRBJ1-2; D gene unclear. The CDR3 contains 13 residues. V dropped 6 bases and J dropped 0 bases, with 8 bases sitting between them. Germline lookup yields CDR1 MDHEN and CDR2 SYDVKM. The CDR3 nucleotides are TGTGCCAGCAGACACAGAGCTAACTATGGCTACACCTTC. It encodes CASRHRANYGYTF.

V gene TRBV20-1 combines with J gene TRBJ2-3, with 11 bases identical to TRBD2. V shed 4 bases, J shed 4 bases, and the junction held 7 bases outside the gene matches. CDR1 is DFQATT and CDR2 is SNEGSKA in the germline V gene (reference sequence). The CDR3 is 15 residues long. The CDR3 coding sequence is TGCAGTGCTACCGGTAGCGGGGGGGGGGCAGATACGCAGTATTTT. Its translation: CSATGSGGGADTQYF.

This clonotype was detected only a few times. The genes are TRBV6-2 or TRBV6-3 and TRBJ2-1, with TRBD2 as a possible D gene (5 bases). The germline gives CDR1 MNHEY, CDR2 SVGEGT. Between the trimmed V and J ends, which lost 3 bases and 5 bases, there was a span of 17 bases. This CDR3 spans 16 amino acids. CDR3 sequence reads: CASSYRETSSNNEQFF. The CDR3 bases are TGTGCCAGCAGTTATAGGGAAACTAGTAGTAACAATGAGCAGTTCTTC.

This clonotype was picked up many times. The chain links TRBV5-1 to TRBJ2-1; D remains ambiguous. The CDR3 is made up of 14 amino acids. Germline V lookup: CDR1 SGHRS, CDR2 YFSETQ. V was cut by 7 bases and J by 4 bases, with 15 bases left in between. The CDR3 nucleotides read TGCGCCAGCTCTGCCCTAGGGTATTACAATGAGCAGTTCTTC. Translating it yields CASSALGYYNEQFF.